The clone carrying this T cell receptor beta chain was observed a handful of times. The CDR3 sequence is 16 residues long. Germline assignment: CDR1 LGHDT and CDR2 YNNKEL (reference sequence). J lost 4 bases, V lost 0 bases, and 7 bases had no gene match. The method was immunoSEQ multiplex PCR; TCRdb's version includes in-frame clones alone and lacks a portion of them. The repertoire holds 110,000 to 150,000 clones, with around 82% as singletons. Membership in each cohort depended on participant-reported clinical history. The study counted Cohort 3 donors as recovered given two negative PCRs, clearance, or symptom resolution. This sample stems from a study of blood T cell repertoires in COVID-19.

The chain employs TRBV3-1 (or the pseudogene TRBV3-2) and TRBJ2-7, with 9 bases matching TRBD1. The sequenced material came from PBMCs or T cells enriched from blood (not recorded which). This sequence originates from a woman in her 50s who had recovered from COVID-19. The CDR3, as DNA: TGTGCCAGCAGCCAAGAGGGGACAGGGAGATCTTACGAGCAGTACTTC. This codes for CASSQEGTGRSYEQYF.